This T cell receptor beta chain was recorded in a study of blood T cells in healthy people across ages. A sample-barcoded 5' primer and a J-beta primer mix were used in a second PCR of roughly 7 to 11 cycles. Each CDR3 protein gets one entry after TCRdb re-called the 5' RACE reads with MiXCR. Of some 640,000 distinct CDR3 sequences in the sample, roughly 49% were seen once. This clonotype was detected only a few times. Caucasian, healthy and from Russia, the donors were aged between about 6 and 90. Peripheral blood, about 10 milliliters per donor, was collected. Per sample, no less than 6 micrograms of total RNA were extracted. Trimming took 3 bases from V and 0 from J; bases not matched to a gene: 11. Germline V lookup: CDR1 DFQATT, CDR2 SNEGSKA (reference sequence). CDR3 length: 18 amino acids.

The sequence came from a woman in her sixties or seventies in good health. The sequenced sample was blood. The rearrangement uses TRBV20-1 and TRBJ2-4; 10 bases align to TRBD2. CDR3 nucleotide sequence: TGCAGTGCTAGCCCTAGCGGGAGTGCTGCCCTAGCCAAAAACATTCAGTACTTC. Protein: CSASPSGSAALAKNIQYF.